This entry lists 18 T cell receptor beta chains sequenced from one sample in a study of cytomegalovirus exposure and HLA in healthy donors. PCR primers comprised 60 Vbeta and 13 Jbeta primers. Assay: immunoSEQ multiplex PCR; the TCRdb copy retains only in-frame clones and omits some. The sample holds approximately 78,000 clones, approximately 84% seen once. What was sequenced was PBMCs. These receptor sequences come from a woman aged 50 to 60 in good health and CMV-seronegative.

CDR3 in amino acids: CASSLEGARDTQYF. CDR3 coding DNA: TGCGCCAGCAGCTTGGAAGGGGCACGGGATACGCAGTATTTT. The chain employs TRBV5-1 and TRBJ2-3, with D tentatively TRBD1 (5 bases). CDR1 SGHRS and CDR2 YFSETQ come from the germline V gene. The CDR3 is 14 residues long. V dropped 0 bases and J dropped 6 bases, with 11 bases sitting between them.

This clone was observed a few times. The chain couples TRBV5-6 to TRBJ1-1; possibly TRBD1 for D (5 bases). In germline, CDR1 is SGHDT, CDR2 YYEEEE. The CDR3 extends over 15 amino acids. V was clipped by 4 bases and J by 1 base, with 14 bases between them. In DNA form, the CDR3 reads TGTGCCAGCAGCCTCCTCAGGGCTTCGAACACTGAAGCTTTCTTT. It codes for CASSLLRASNTEAFF.

The chain couples TRBV5-1 to TRBJ1-2; perhaps TRBD1 as D (6 bases). The V and J ends lost 2 bases and 2 bases respectively, with 13 bases between them. The CDR3 covers 15 residues. CDR1 SGHRS and CDR2 YFSETQ come from the germline V gene. CDR3 sequence reads: CASSFLGQINYGYTF. CDR3 nucleotide sequence: TGCGCCAGCAGCTTCCTCGGACAGATCAACTATGGCTACACCTTC.

The chain has TRBV19 and TRBJ1-5; TRBD1 aligns across 8 bases. The V segment lost 7 bases and the J segment 3 bases; nucleotides outside the gene matches: 5. The CDR3 spans 14 residues. Germline CDR1 and CDR2: LNHDA and SQIVND (reference sequence). The CDR3 reads CASNMDRANQPQHF. DNA for the CDR3: TGTGCCAGTAATATGGACAGGGCCAATCAGCCCCAGCATTTT. The full variable domain, completed using reference TRBV19 and TRBJ1-5, is DGGITQSPKYLFRKEGQNVTLSCEQNLNHDAMYWYRQDPGQGLRLIYYSQIVNDFQKGDIAEGYSVSREKKESFPLTVTSAQKNPTAFYLCASNMDRANQPQHFGDGTRLSIL.

This chain links TRBV19 with TRBJ1-2, with a tentative D call TRBD1 (6 bases). The V gene lost 6 bases and the J gene lost 6 bases, with 11 bases spanning the gap. The CDR3 spans 12 residues. The germline gives CDR1 LNHDA, CDR2 SQIVND (reference sequence). The CDR3 loop reads CASSKTGNGYTF. The CDR3 bases are TGTGCCAGTAGCAAAACAGGGAATGGCTACACCTTC.

This chain uses TRBV5-8 with TRBJ1-2; D might be TRBD1 (6 bases). Germline V gene sequence: CDR1 SGHTS, CDR2 YDEGEE. Between the trimmed V and J ends, which lost 5 bases and 1 base, there was a span of 27 bases. The CDR3 sequence is 19 residues long. CDR3 protein: CASSHSDWGQGHFNYGYTF. DNA for the CDR3: TGTGCCAGCAGTCACTCGGATTGGGGACAAGGTCACTTTAACTATGGCTACACCTTC.

V and J are TRBV13 and TRBJ2-5; 8 bases fit TRBD2. The V gene's germline CDR1 is PRHDT and CDR2 FYEKMQ (reference sequence). This CDR3 is built from 20 residues. The V gene end was trimmed by 1 base and the J gene end by 2 bases; junction bases not matched to a gene: 18. The CDR3 here is CASSLARGGAVEASQETQYF. CDR3 nucleotides: TGTGCCAGCAGCTTAGCTCGGGGGGGGGCCGTTGAGGCGTCGCAAGAGACCCAGTACTTC. Complete variable domain (other parts from reference TRBV13 and TRBJ2-5): AAGVIQSPRHLIKEKRETATLKCYPIPRHDTVYWYQQGPGQDPQFLISFYEKMQSDKGSIPDRFSAQQFSDYHSELNMSSLELGDSALYFCASSLARGGAVEASQETQYFGPGTRLLVL.

The CDR3 coding sequence is TGTGCCAGCTTGAGGGCGGTACAATATGGCTACACCTTC. Protein sequence: CASLRAVQYGYTF. J is TRBJ1-2 and V is TRBV18; no clear D gene. The V end was cut by 7 bases, the J end by 5 bases, with 14 bases between. CDR1 and CDR2 from the germline V gene are KGHSH and LQKENI. The CDR3 is made up of 13 amino acids.

The genes are TRBV18 and TRBJ2-7; D gene uncertain. The V end was cut by 5 bases, the J end by 7 bases, with 12 bases between. This CDR3 has 12 residues. Germline V gene sequence: CDR1 KGHSH, CDR2 LQKENI. The CDR3: CASSKAPREQYF. CDR3 DNA sequence: TGTGCCAGCTCAAAAGCCCCTAGGGAGCAGTACTTC.

This clone was observed once. A read error may produce the germline difference seen at one junction end. V usage is TRBV7-7 and J usage is TRBJ2-3, with 7 bases lining up with TRBD2. CDR1 SSHAT and CDR2 FNYEAQ come from the germline V gene (reference sequence). The CDR3 totals 17 residues. The CDR3 loop reads CASSFLPGLAEGDTQYF. DNA of the CDR3: TGTGCTAGCAGCTTCTTGCCTGGGCTAGCGGAGGGAGATACGCAGTATTTT.

V gene TRBV4-1 combines with J gene TRBJ2-5, with a possible D match to TRBD1 (6 bases). The DNA end favors TRBJ2-7, so the J call may be wrong. CDR1 and CDR2 from the germline V gene are MGHRA and YSYEKL. This CDR3 has 13 residues. This CDR3 is CASSQEQGIEQYF. CDR3 coding DNA: TGCGCCAGCAGCCAAGAACAGGGCATCGAGCAGTACTTC.

V usage is TRBV5-4 and J usage is TRBJ2-7; 7 bases line up with TRBD2. CDR1 SGHNT and CDR2 YYREEE come from the germline V gene (reference sequence). This CDR3 is built from 16 residues. With V trimmed by 0 bases and J by 4 bases, 10 bases remained unmatched. CDR3: CASSLDPSGRDYEQYF. In nucleotides, the CDR3 is TGTGCCAGCAGCTTGGACCCTAGCGGCAGGGATTACGAGCAGTACTTC.

This chain connects TRBV10-3 to TRBJ2-1; 12 nucleotides agree with TRBD1. J was trimmed by 10 bases and V by 0 bases; bases with no gene match: 4. The V gene's germline CDR1 is ENHRY and CDR2 SYGVKD. The CDR3 is made up of 15 amino acids. As DNA, the CDR3 is TGTGCCATCAGTGAGTCTGGGACAGGGGGCGCGGAGCAGTTCTTC. It encodes CAISESGTGGAEQFF.

The chain is built from TRBV6-6 and TRBJ2-7; 9 bases are a match to TRBD2. The CDR3 runs 13 residues. From germline, CDR1 is MNHNY and CDR2 SVGAGI (reference sequence). With 7 bases clipped from V and 5 bases from J, the junction kept 6 bases outside the gene matches. This CDR3 reads CASMTGLANEQYF. CDR3 in DNA: TGTGCCAGCATGACGGGACTAGCAAACGAGCAGTACTTC.

The DNA for the CDR3 is TGCGCCAGCAGCTTTAGCGGGAGGCCCCCCTACGAGCAGTACTTC. Translating it yields CASSFSGRPPYEQYF. This chain connects TRBV5-1 to TRBJ2-7; 10 bases are a match to TRBD2. Germline V gives CDR1 SGHRS, CDR2 YFSETQ. J was trimmed by 2 bases and V by 2 bases; bases with no gene match: 4. The CDR3 consists of 15 residues.

This sequence joins TRBV14 and TRBJ1-1; D is possibly TRBD1 (6 bases). Looked up from germline, CDR1 is SGHDN and CDR2 is FVKESK. V was pared by 5 bases and J by 1 base, with 14 bases between. This CDR3 is 15 amino acids long. The CDR3 is CASSFILGGNTEAFF. In nucleotides, the CDR3 is TGTGCCAGCAGCTTCATCCTAGGGGGGAACACTGAAGCTTTCTTT.

The rearrangement joins TRBV7-2 to TRBJ2-7; TRBD2 matches at 11 bases. The length of the CDR3 is 15 residues. Looked up from germline, CDR1 is SGHTA and CDR2 is FQGNSA. V shed 5 bases and J 2 bases; nucleotides not matched to a gene: 5. The CDR3 here is CASSPIAGGPYEQYF. The CDR3 DNA follows: TGTGCCAGCAGCCCTATAGCGGGAGGGCCCTACGAGCAGTACTTC. Full variable domain (outside the CDR3, taken from reference TRBV7-2 and TRBJ2-7): GAGVSQSPSNKVTEKGKDVELRCDPISGHTALYWYRQSLGQGLEFLIYFQGNSAPDKSGLPSDRFSAERTGGSVSTLTIQRTQQEDSAVYLCASSPIAGGPYEQYFGPGTRLTVT.

The V and J genes are TRBV19 and TRBJ1-2, with 7 bases lining up with TRBD1. Looked up from germline, CDR1 is LNHDA and CDR2 is SQIVND (reference sequence). CDR3 length equals 14 residues. The ends lost 5 bases at V and 4 bases at J; junction bases unmatched: 7. The CDR3 sequence is CASSPGTETYGYTF. CDR3 DNA: TGTGCCAGTAGTCCCGGGACAGAAACCTATGGCTACACCTTC.